This T cell receptor (beta chain) was captured in a study of T cells in localized non-small cell lung cancer. Study-wide results and limits: Paired adjacent lung recovered a median around 60 of the top 100 tumor clones. Highest T cell clonality was seen in uninvolved adjacent lung, surpassing that measured in tumor. Sequencing involved a lone tumor region, leaving heterogeneity possible. Patients showing higher blood T cell density tended to see longer overall survival.

This CDR3 has 12 residues. The V end lost 4 bases, the J end lost 9 bases, and 10 bases lay between the germline ends. The germline CDR1 and CDR2 sequences are SNHLY and FYNNEI. The method was immunoSEQ multiplex PCR; TCRdb's version includes in-frame clones alone and lacks a portion of them. This table has roughly 66,000 clones, almost 90% appearing once. For this clone: What it recognizes is unknown.

The chain links TRBV2 to TRBJ2-1; unclear D gene. The TCR sequence derives from a woman between 40 and 69 years old with stage I lung adenocarcinoma. The sample in question was peripheral blood, obtained before any cancer treatment. Here the CDR3 reads CASSGVDVEQFF. The CDR3 DNA reads as TGTGCCAGCAGTGGGGTGGACGTTGAGCAGTTCTTC.